This paragraph covers one T cell receptor beta chain sequence. No antigen is known for it. 60 Vbeta and 13 Jbeta primers were used in PCR. How the authors handled the data: In a later analysis, some 80 million unique TCR beta chains included roughly 11 million shared by two or more donors. Produced via immunoSEQ multiplex PCR; TCRdb's table is partial and in-frame only. V and J calls and clone size are copied from that table; D and trimming were computed from the DNA. The repertoire holds over 150,000 clones, over 70% seen once, with roughly 1.4% in the top ten. The data originate from a study of cytomegalovirus exposure and HLA in healthy donors. Study findings and constraints: A later analysis showed TCR association rates differing by HLA locus, peaking at DRB1 and lowest at HLA-C.

This CDR3 contains 16 residues. V gave up 4 bases and J gave up 0 bases, with 14 bases separating them. Germline loops: CDR1 SGHRS, CDR2 YFSETQ. Despite likely unrecorded immune exposures, the donors were nominally healthy at the time of sampling. This receptor was identified in a woman aged 25 to 39 in good health and CMV-seropositive. V gene TRBV5-1 combines with J gene TRBJ2-1; perhaps TRBD2 as D (6 bases). Sample: PBMCs. CDR3 coding DNA: TGCGCCAGCAGCGGTAATAGCGGCAGCTCCTACAATGAGCAGTTCTTC. Residues: CASSGNSGSSYNEQFF.